Sequencing of this T cell receptor (beta chain) was carried out in a study of long-term antiretroviral therapy in people with HIV. Findings of the study overall: Whereas controls had wider CDR3 length ranges, HIV repertoires had narrower ones. Patients on ART gained diversity, which nonetheless stayed below transplant donor controls.

On this clone itself: Its specificity is not known.

Survey-level resolution applied to immunoSEQ assay v3.0. Target depth was about 35,000-55,000 T-cell genomes per sample. TCRdb keeps only in-frame clones here, not all; method: immunoSEQ multiplex PCR. The sample has 35,000 to 45,000 clones, about 88% seen once. CDR1 is SGDLS and CDR2 is YYNGEE in the germline V gene. V dropped 0 bases and J dropped 8 bases, with 21 bases sitting between them. The CDR3 runs to 17 residues. The chain is built from TRBV9 and TRBJ2-1, with D possibly being TRBD1 or TRBD2 (5 bases each). Sequencing used unsorted PBMCs, obtained just before starting antiretroviral therapy. The receptor's source is a woman younger than 30 with HIV. CDR3 loop: CASSVGVTGTFRDEQFF. The CDR3 region has the DNA TGTGCCAGCAGCGTAGGGGTTACGGGGACCTTCCGGGATGAGCAGTTCTTC.